This T cell receptor beta chain was observed in a study of blood T cell repertoires in COVID-19. Across the whole study: PBMCs, B-cell-depleted T cells, or T cells provided the cDNA or gDNA that made up the material.

Residents of about two dozen US areas, aged about 18 to 95 years, made up the participants. Cohorts were based on clinical histories the participants reported. Trimming cost V 4 bases and J 7 bases, with 16 bases left between them. This CDR3 comprises 14 residues. Per germline, CDR1 SGHTA and CDR2 FQGNSA. Clones were read by immunoSEQ multiplex PCR, and TCRdb kept only the in-frame ones, dropping some. The repertoire includes around 300,000 clones, approximately 89% of them detected once, and roughly 2.6% sits in the top ten. This chain uses TRBV7-2 with TRBJ1-1; D gene unclear. This TCR came from a young woman who had recovered from COVID-19. Input material: PBMCs or T cells enriched from blood (not recorded which). The CDR3 bases are TGTGCCAGCAGCTCAGTAGGACTGCGGGATGAAGCTTTCTTT. Its translation: CASSSVGLRDEAFF.